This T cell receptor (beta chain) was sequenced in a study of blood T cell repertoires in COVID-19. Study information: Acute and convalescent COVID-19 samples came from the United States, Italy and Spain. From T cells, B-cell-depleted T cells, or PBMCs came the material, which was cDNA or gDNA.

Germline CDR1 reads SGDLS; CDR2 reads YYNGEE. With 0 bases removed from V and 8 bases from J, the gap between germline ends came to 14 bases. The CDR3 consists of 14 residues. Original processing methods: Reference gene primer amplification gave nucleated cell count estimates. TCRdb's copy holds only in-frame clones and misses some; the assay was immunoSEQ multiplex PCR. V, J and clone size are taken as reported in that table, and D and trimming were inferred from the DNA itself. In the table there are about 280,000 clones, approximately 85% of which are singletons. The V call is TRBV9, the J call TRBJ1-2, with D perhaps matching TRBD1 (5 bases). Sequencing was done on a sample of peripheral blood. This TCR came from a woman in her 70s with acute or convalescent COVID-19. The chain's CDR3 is CASSVEPGEGGYTF. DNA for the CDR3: TGTGCCAGCAGCGTAGAACCGGGGGAGGGAGGCTACACCTTC.